Sequencing of this TCR beta chain was carried out in a study of blood T cell repertoires in COVID-19. Method: immunoSEQ multiplex PCR; TCRdb's copy keeps in-frame clones and lacks some. This repertoire shows a few hundred thousand clones, 84% found once; its top ten account for approximately 1.3%. The CDR3 is 16 amino acids. Losses at the gene ends were 0 bases for V and 1 base for J; bases not matched to a gene: 4. The TCR sequence derives from a woman aged 40 to 50 who had recovered from COVID-19. This chain links TRBV5-3 with TRBJ2-5; TRBD2 aligns across 9 bases. TRBV5-3 is flagged as an ORF with uncertain function. The specimen sequenced was peripheral blood. Here the CDR3 reads CARSLVTAGGQETQYF. In nucleotides, the CDR3 is TGTGCCAGAAGCTTGGTTACAGCGGGGGGCCAAGAGACCCAGTACTTC.